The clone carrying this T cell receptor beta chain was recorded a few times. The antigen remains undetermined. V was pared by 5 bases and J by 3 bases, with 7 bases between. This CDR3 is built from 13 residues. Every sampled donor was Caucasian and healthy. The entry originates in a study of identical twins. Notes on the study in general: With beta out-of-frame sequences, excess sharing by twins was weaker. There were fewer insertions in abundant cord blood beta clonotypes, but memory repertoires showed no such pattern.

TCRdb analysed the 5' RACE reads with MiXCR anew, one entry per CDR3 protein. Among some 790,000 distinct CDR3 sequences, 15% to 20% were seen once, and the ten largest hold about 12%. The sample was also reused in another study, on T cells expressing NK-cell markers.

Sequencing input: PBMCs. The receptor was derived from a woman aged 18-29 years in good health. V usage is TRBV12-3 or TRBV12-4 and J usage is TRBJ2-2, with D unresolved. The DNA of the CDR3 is TGTGCCAGCAGTGTCCGCGACACCGGGGAGCTGTTTTTT. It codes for CASSVRDTGELFF.